This T cell receptor beta chain was sequenced for a study of blood T cell repertoires in COVID-19. Profiling relied on immunoSEQ multiplex PCR, and the TCRdb table lists in-frame clones only, not all of them. The table lists roughly 200,000 clones, around 87% of them singletons. Germline V lookup: CDR1 KGHDR, CDR2 SFDVKD. J was trimmed by 6 bases and V by 2 bases; bases with no gene match: 3. This CDR3 is built from 14 residues. The chain combines TRBV24-1 with TRBJ2-1, with 7 bases that match TRBD2. The source material was PBMCs or T cells enriched from blood (not recorded which). The receptor was derived from a middle-aged woman in a cohort exposed to, infected with or recovered from COVID-19 (not recorded which). For the CDR3, the DNA is TGTGCCACCAGTGATTGGACTAGGAGCAATGAGCAGTTCTTC. This sequence encodes CATSDWTRSNEQFF.